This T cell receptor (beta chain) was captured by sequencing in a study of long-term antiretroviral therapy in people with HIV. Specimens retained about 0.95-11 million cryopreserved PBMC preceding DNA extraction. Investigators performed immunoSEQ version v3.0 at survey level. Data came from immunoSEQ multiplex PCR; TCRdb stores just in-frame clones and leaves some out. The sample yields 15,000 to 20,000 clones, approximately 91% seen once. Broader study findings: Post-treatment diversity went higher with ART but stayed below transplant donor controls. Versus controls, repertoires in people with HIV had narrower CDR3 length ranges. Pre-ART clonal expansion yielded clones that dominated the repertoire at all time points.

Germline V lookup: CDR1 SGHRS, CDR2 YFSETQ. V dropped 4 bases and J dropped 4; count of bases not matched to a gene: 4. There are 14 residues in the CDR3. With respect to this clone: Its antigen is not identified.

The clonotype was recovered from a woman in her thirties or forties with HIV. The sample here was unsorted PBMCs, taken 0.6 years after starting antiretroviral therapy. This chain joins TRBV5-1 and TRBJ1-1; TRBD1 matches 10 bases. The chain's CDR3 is CASSRRTGGTEAFF. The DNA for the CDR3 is TGCGCCAGCAGCCGACGGACAGGGGGCACTGAAGCTTTCTTT. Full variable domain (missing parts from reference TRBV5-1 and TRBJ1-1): KAGVTQTPRYLIKTRGQQVTLSCSPISGHRSVSWYQQTPGQGLQFLFEYFSETQRNKGNFPGRFSGRQFSNSRSEMNVSTLELGDSALYLCASSRRTGGTEAFFGQGTRLTVV.